This passage covers 14 T cell receptor beta chains from one sample sequenced in a study of shared clonotypes between healthy human individuals (dated by TCRdb to the early 2020s). Receptor amplification or capture employed the immunoSEQ multiplex PCR assay. TCRdb took this table from immuneACCESS and kept in-frame rearrangements with V and J called. Such tables lack part of the clones; where checked against another copy, unresolved V genes explain under half of the gap, and the rest is unexplained. For this sample there are about 2.4 million clones; more than 85% appear just once. The ten largest make up 0.36% of the sample. Sample: naive CD4+ T cells from PBMCs. Explained via the paper, the cell subset or site label denotes: CD45RA+ positively selected. The receptors were gathered from a young man in good health. Some clones in this sample may be carry-over from other donors' samples.

The V call is TRBV6-6, the J call TRBJ1-2; perhaps TRBD1 as D (5 bases). Trimming pared 6 bases from V and 4 bases from J, leaving 18 bases between. Germline CDR1 MNHNY, CDR2 SVGAGI (reference sequence). The CDR3 loop spans 15 amino acids. DNA for the CDR3: TGTGCCAGCAGCCCAGCCCCGGGGCGAGGCTATGGCTACACCTTC. It encodes CASSPAPGRGYGYTF.

The chain links TRBV2 to TRBJ2-5, with TRBD2 matching 8 bases. The CDR3 spans 16 residues. The V gene's germline CDR1 is SNHLY and CDR2 FYNNEI. V lost 9 bases, J lost 5 bases, and 17 bases stayed unmatched. Here the CDR3 DNA reads TGTGCCAGGCAACTAGCGACGGGAGAGCGGGGGGAGACCCAGTACTTC. This translates into CARQLATGERGETQYF.

V and J are TRBV6-5 and TRBJ2-7; a possible D gene is TRBD2 (6 bases). Germline V gene data show CDR1 as MNHEY and CDR2 as SVGAGI. V gave up 4 bases and J gave up 0 bases, with 13 bases separating them. The CDR3 has 15 amino acids. The CDR3 DNA is TGTGCCAGCAGTTCGGAGGGAGGCCGCTCCTACGAGCAGTACTTC. Its protein is CASSSEGGRSYEQYF.

V gene TRBV7-6 combines with J gene TRBJ2-7; D possibly corresponds to TRBD1 (6 bases). V lost 5 bases and J lost 2, with 13 bases in between. The CDR3 has 14 residues. CDR1 SGHVS and CDR2 FNYEAQ come from the germline V gene. CDR3 nucleotides: TGTGCCAGCAGCGGGTGGGACAAAGCCTACGAGCAGTACTTC. The encoded protein is CASSGWDKAYEQYF. The full variable domain, with the rest looked up from reference TRBV7-6 and TRBJ2-7, is GAGVSQSPRYKVTKRGQDVALRCDPISGHVSLYWYRQALGQGPEFLTYFNYEAQQDKSGLPNDRFSAERPEGSISTLTIQRTEQRDSAMYRCASSGWDKAYEQYFGPGTRLTVT.

This clone was observed a single time. V is TRBV5-1 and J is TRBJ2-5; a possible D gene is TRBD2 (7 bases). This CDR3 is built from 13 residues. V gave up 4 bases and J gave up 5 bases, with 12 bases separating them. Germline V gene lookup returns CDR1 SGHRS and CDR2 YFSETQ. The chain's CDR3 is CASSQGGGETQYF. In DNA, the CDR3 is TGCGCCAGCAGCCAGGGAGGGGGGGAGACCCAGTACTTC.

This sequence joins TRBV7-2 and TRBJ1-5; perhaps TRBD1 as D (5 bases). The CDR3 loop spans 16 amino acids. Trimming removed 1 base from V and 9 bases from J, with 19 bases in between. Germline CDR1 reads SGHTA; CDR2 reads FQGNSA. The CDR3 is CASSLGARARLGPQHF. CDR3 sequence (DNA): TGTGCCAGCAGCTTAGGGGCCAGGGCGCGGTTGGGGCCCCAGCATTTT.

As regards this clone: The same CDR3 also results from other DNA sequences found in this sample. V usage is TRBV6-5 and J usage is TRBJ2-7; 7 bases line up with TRBD1. CDR3 length: 13 amino acids. The germline V gene has CDR1 MNHEY and CDR2 SVGAGI. The trim removed 5 bases at V and 3 bases at J, leaving 4 bases unmatched. The CDR3 is CASSLRDSYEQYF. The CDR3 DNA reads as TGTGCCAGCAGTCTCCGGGACAGCTACGAGCAGTACTTC.

This clone was counted a single time. The chain is built from TRBV19 and TRBJ2-3, with TRBD1 identical over 8 bases. From germline, CDR1 is LNHDA and CDR2 SQIVND (reference sequence). CDR3 length: 15 residues. V was clipped by 7 bases and J by 4 bases; unmatched bases: 10. CDR3 in DNA: TGTGCCAGTACCGCGGACAGGGTAGTTGCAGATACGCAGTATTTT. It is translated as CASTADRVVADTQYF.

Only one count was recorded for this clone. This sample includes further DNA sequences coding for the same CDR3. V gene TRBV6-6 combines with J gene TRBJ2-7; 9 bases map to TRBD1. J was trimmed by 2 bases and V by 6 bases; bases with no gene match: 5. The CDR3 spans 14 residues. Per germline, CDR1 MNHNY and CDR2 SVGAGI (reference sequence). CDR3 coding DNA: TGTGCCAGCAGAACCGGGACAGGGACCTACGAGCAGTACTTC. The encoded protein is CASRTGTGTYEQYF.

Notes on this clone: This specimen includes other DNA sequences encoding the same CDR3. DNA of the CDR3: TGTGCCAGCAGCCTCAAGAGGCCCTCCTACGAGCAGTACTTC. This encodes CASSLKRPSYEQYF. The chain recombines TRBV27 with TRBJ2-7; no clear D. Germline V lookup: CDR1 MNHEY, CDR2 SMNVEV (reference sequence). V lost 6 bases, J lost 0 bases, and 12 bases lay in between. The CDR3 runs 14 residues.

The gene calls are TRBV18 and TRBJ1-5, with D hard to call. CDR1 and CDR2 from the germline V gene are KGHSH and LQKENI. The germline V and J ends were trimmed by 9 bases and 1 base, with 16 bases remaining between them. The CDR3 covers 15 residues. DNA of the CDR3: TGTGCCAGACTCTTCGGCCCGAGGAGCAATCAGCCCCAGCATTTT. This encodes CARLFGPRSNQPQHF.

The chain links TRBV30 to TRBJ2-4; D gene ambiguous. CDR3 length: 14 residues. V shed 0 bases and J shed 2 bases, with 8 bases lying between them. Germline V gene sequence: CDR1 GTSNPN, CDR2 SVGIG (reference sequence). CDR3 sequence reads: CAWSVAVTKNIQYF. Here the CDR3 DNA reads TGTGCCTGGAGTGTCGCGGTGACCAAAAACATTCAGTACTTC.

The genes are TRBV28 and TRBJ1-1; no reliable D call. Looked up from germline, CDR1 is MDHEN and CDR2 is SYDVKM. The CDR3 loop spans 14 amino acids. V dropped 7 bases and J dropped 0 bases, with 12 bases sitting between them. Here the CDR3 DNA reads TGTGCCAGCATATCCAGTTCTATGAACACTGAAGCTTTCTTT. Its translation is CASISSSMNTEAFF.

J is TRBJ1-4 and V is TRBV2, with 7 bases matching TRBD1. J gave up 10 bases and V 8 bases, and 7 bases lay outside the gene matches. Germline V gene lookup returns CDR1 SNHLY and CDR2 FYNNEI. The length of the CDR3 is 12 residues. The DNA for the CDR3 is TGTGCCAGCCACAGGGGTGGCGGAAAACTGTTTTTT. Amino acid sequence: CASHRGGGKLFF.